This T cell receptor (beta chain) is drawn from a study of T cell repertoires in cytomegalovirus infection. Whole-study context: Recently identified HLA-C-restricted and well-studied HLA-B-restricted CMV epitopes were used. The study, taken as a whole, reports: The study found HLA-C-restricted CMV-specific TCR beta clonotypes dominating the ex vivo response.

This clonotype was detected a few times. Its antigen is not identified. CDR3 size: 13 residues. Germline V gene lookup returns CDR1 SGHAT and CDR2 FQNNGV. V shed 7 bases and J shed 2 bases, with 10 bases lying between them. TCRdb independently ran MiXCR on the reads; one entry per CDR3 protein. The sample shows 110,000 to 150,000 distinct CDR3 sequences, over 25% of them seen only once. This specimen consisted of CD8+ T cells from cultured PBMCs, obtained from culture after CMV antigen stimulation. The rearrangement joins TRBV11-2 to TRBJ2-3, with no clear D. The origin of this receptor is a human donor in good health (CMV status not recorded). Some clones in this sample may be carry-over from other donors' samples. CDR3 residues: CASTPLHTDTQYF. The CDR3 region has the DNA TGTGCCAGCACCCCGTTACACACAGATACGCAGTATTTT.